A single sample gave rise to the 9 T cell receptor beta chains below, sequenced in a study of T cells after yellow fever vaccination. TCRdb processed the 5' RACE reads anew with MiXCR; each CDR3 protein has one entry. This table holds about 250,000 distinct CDR3 sequences, approximately 3.6% found once. The material sequenced was PBMCs, taken 15 days after the yellow fever booster vaccination. These receptors originate from a man between 18 and 29 years old who received the YFV17D yellow fever vaccine.

This clonotype came up a few times. The chain has TRBV5-6 and TRBJ1-2; D gene uncertain. This CDR3 contains 14 residues. With 1 base removed from V and 7 bases from J, the gap between germline ends came to 14 bases. CDR1 is SGHDT, CDR2 YYEEEE, per germline. The CDR3 DNA follows: TGTGCCAGCAGCTTGACAGTGACTTCGGGTGGCTACACCTTC. As protein: CASSLTVTSGGYTF.

This clonotype came up many times. The rearrangement joins TRBV5-4 to TRBJ2-1, with unresolved D. CDR1 and CDR2 from the germline V gene are SGHNT and YYREEE (reference sequence). V lost 1 base and J 0 bases, leaving 8 bases between the germline ends. The CDR3 covers 15 residues. Here the CDR3 reads CASSLSRSSYNEQFF. The DNA for the CDR3 is TGTGCCAGCAGCTTGTCCAGGAGCTCCTACAATGAGCAGTTCTTC.

This clonotype came up many times. This chain links TRBV5-1 with TRBJ2-7; D is perhaps TRBD1 (6 bases). The CDR3 contains 13 residues. The V gene lost 1 base and the J gene lost 7 bases, with 12 bases spanning the gap. CDR1 and CDR2 (germline): SGHRS, YFSETQ. The CDR3 coding sequence is TGCGCCAGCAGCTTGAACAGGGCAGGAGAGCAGTACTTC. Amino acid sequence: CASSLNRAGEQYF.

The CDR3 loop is CASSPSRDGGQPQHF. The CDR3 coding sequence is TGTGCCAGCAGCCCCAGCAGGGATGGAGGACAGCCCCAGCATTTT. The chain combines TRBV7-2 with TRBJ1-5; possible D gene TRBD1, 5 bases. This CDR3 contains 15 residues. V lost 5 bases and J lost 7, with 18 bases in between. Germline V gene lookup returns CDR1 SGHTA and CDR2 FQGNSA.

This clonotype was seen many times. The rearrangement joins TRBV20-1 to TRBJ1-5; D is uncertain. Germline lookup yields CDR1 DFQATT and CDR2 SNEGSKA (reference sequence). This CDR3 has 14 residues. V lost 5 bases and J lost 0, with 11 bases in between. The CDR3 coding sequence is TGCAGTGCTGCAGGAAGCTATAGCAATCAGCCCCAGCATTTT. This translates into CSAAGSYSNQPQHF.

This clonotype was seen repeatedly, ten times or more. This chain uses TRBV29-1 with TRBJ2-7; D might be TRBD1 or TRBD2, each matching 7 bases. CDR1 and CDR2 (germline): SQVTM, ANQGSEA. Trimming stripped 7 bases from V and 5 bases from J, with 18 bases between. The CDR3 spans 13 residues. CDR3 coding DNA: TGCAGCGCCACCCCAGGGGGGGAACACGAGCAGTACTTC. It translates to CSATPGGEHEQYF.

This clonotype was seen many times. V and J are TRBV6-6 and TRBJ1-4, with a weak D call TRBD1 (5 bases). The germline V and J ends were trimmed by 8 bases and 4 bases, with 14 bases remaining between them. The CDR3 is 14 amino acids. Germline CDR1 and CDR2: MNHNY and SVGAGI (reference sequence). The CDR3 sequence: CASLRGRSNEKLFF. The CDR3 coding sequence is TGTGCCAGCTTAAGGGGCAGGAGTAATGAAAAACTGTTTTTT.

In its sample, this clonotype was seen a few times. The chain combines TRBV10-3 with TRBJ1-3, with unresolved D. With 5 bases removed from V and 4 bases from J, the gap between germline ends came to 3 bases. Germline CDR1 and CDR2: ENHRY and SYGVKD. The CDR3 sequence is 11 residues long. CDR3 amino acids: CAISTGNTIYF. The DNA of the CDR3 is TGTGCCATCAGTACGGGAAACACCATATATTTT.

This clonotype was observed many times. The CDR3 loop reads CASSRGSTRGTEAFF. CDR3 bases: TGTGCCAGCAGCCGAGGGTCGACGCGGGGGACTGAAGCTTTCTTT. This rearrangement joins TRBV5-4 to TRBJ1-1, with D perhaps matching TRBD1 (5 bases). Per the germline V gene, CDR1 is SGHNT and CDR2 is YYREEE (reference sequence). Trimming cost V 4 bases and J 5 bases, with 18 bases left between them. CDR3 size: 15 residues. Using reference TRBV5-4 and TRBJ1-1 for the parts outside the CDR3, the full variable domain is ETGVTQSPTHLIKTRGQQVTLRCSSQSGHNTVSWYQQALGQGPQFIFQYYREEENGRGNFPPRFSGLQFPNYSSELNVNALELDDSALYLCASSRGSTRGTEAFFGQGTRLTVV.